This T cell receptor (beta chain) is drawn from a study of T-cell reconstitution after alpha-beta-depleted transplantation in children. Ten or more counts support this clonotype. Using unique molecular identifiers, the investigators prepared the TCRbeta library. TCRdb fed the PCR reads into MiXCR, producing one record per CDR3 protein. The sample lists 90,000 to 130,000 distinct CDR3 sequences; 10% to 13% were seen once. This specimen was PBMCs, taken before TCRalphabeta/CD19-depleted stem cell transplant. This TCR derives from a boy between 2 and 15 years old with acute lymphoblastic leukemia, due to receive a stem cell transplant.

CDR3: CASSPHDPPSTDTQYF. CDR3 bases: TGTGCCAGCAGCCCGCATGATCCGCCTAGCACAGATACGCAGTATTTT. The chain recombines TRBV7-9 with TRBJ2-3; D is unresolved. The CDR3 has 16 residues. Trimming took 5 bases from V and 0 from J, leaving 15 bases between them. Germline-derived CDR1 and CDR2 are SEHNR and FQNEAQ (reference sequence).